Shown below are 3 T cell receptor beta chains from a single sample sequenced in a study of blood T cell repertoires in COVID-19. TCRdb's copy holds only in-frame clones and misses some; the assay was immunoSEQ multiplex PCR. The data contain tens of thousands of clones, 70% to 90% of them singletons. The specimen was peripheral blood. All receptors come from a human donor in a cohort sampled during active COVID-19.

V usage is TRBV7-2 and J usage is TRBJ2-7; D uncertain. Per the germline V gene, CDR1 is SGHTA and CDR2 is FQGNSA. Between the trimmed V and J ends, which lost 0 bases and 0 bases, there was a span of 9 bases. The CDR3 is 15 residues long. CDR3 sequence reads: CASSLAGLSSYEQYF. CDR3 bases: TGTGCCAGCAGCTTAGCGGGCCTCAGCTCCTACGAGCAGTACTTC.

Regarding this clone: Different DNA sequences within this sample yield the same CDR3. V usage is TRBV11-3 and J usage is TRBJ2-7; maybe TRBD1 (6 bases). V was pared by 5 bases and J by 2 bases, with 10 bases between. From germline, CDR1 is SGHNT and CDR2 YENEEA. CDR3 length equals 13 residues. CDR3 protein: CASSPRDTYEQYF. CDR3 coding DNA: TGTGCCAGCAGCCCCCGGGACACCTACGAGCAGTACTTC.

This clone was counted once. The chain uses TRBV7-9 and TRBJ2-2, with 7 bases fitting TRBD1. Trimming took 4 bases from V and 4 from J; bases not matched to a gene: 12. From germline, CDR1 is SEHNR and CDR2 FQNEAQ (reference sequence). The CDR3 runs to 17 residues. The CDR3 DNA sequence: TGTGCCAGCAGCTCCCACGCCTCAGGGGGAATCACCGGGGAGCTGTTTTTT. This sequence encodes CASSSHASGGITGELFF.